This is a list of T cell receptor beta chains from one sample in a study of Ad26.COV2.S vaccination and SARS-CoV-2 variants. TCRdb keeps only in-frame clones here, not all; method: immunoSEQ multiplex PCR. The data contain approximately 480,000 clones, roughly nine tenths of them seen just once; the ten biggest clones take up around 13%. The specimen comprised peripheral blood, sampled in a trial of Ad26.COV2.S vaccine versus placebo. The source is a person aged 18-65 years who received the Ad26.COV2.S COVID-19 vaccine or a placebo. Each CDR3 is given with its conserved first and last residue. A D gene is named only where the DNA matches it firmly. For some rows the clone size is stated as once, few or many, or as a class when expanded; others skip it.

J	D	size	V	CDR3	DNA
TRBJ2-3	TRBD1	-	TRBV2	CASSQRRTGFTDTQYF	TGTGCCAGCAGTCAAAGGAGGACAGGTTTCACAGATACGCAGTATTTT
TRBJ1-1	-	once	TRBV11-2	CASSPGDPRQAKKNTEAFF	TGTGCCAGCAGCCCCGGAGACCCTCGACAGGCCAAGAAGAACACTGAAGCTTTCTTT
TRBJ2-3	-	-	TRBV24-1	CATSDPDMGTDTQYF	TGTGCCACCAGTGACCCGGATATGGGCACAGATACGCAGTATTTT
TRBJ1-2	TRBD1	few	TRBV15	CATSSRGRNYGYTF	TGTGCCACCAGCAGCAGGGGGCGCAACTATGGCTACACCTTC
TRBJ1-2	-	-	TRBV28	CAAGGAGDYGYTF	TGTGCCGCCGGGGGGGCAGGGGACTATGGCTACACCTTC
TRBJ2-7	TRBD2	few	TRBV5-5	CASSSYLPTSGSSYEQYF	TGTGCCAGCAGCTCTTACTTACCGACTAGCGGGAGTTCCTACGAGCAGTACTTC
TRBJ1-2	-	-	TRBV28	CASHGGSPNYGYTF	TGTGCCAGCCACGGGGGCAGCCCTAACTATGGCTACACCTTC
TRBJ2-3	-	-	TRBV25-1	CASSARDTRTDTQYF	TGTGCCAGCAGTGCACGGGACACCCGCACAGATACGCAGTATTTT
TRBJ2-7	-	once	TRBV4-2	CASSQGLGYEQYF	TGTGCCAGCAGCCAAGGGCTAGGGTACGAGCAGTACTTC
TRBJ1-2	-	-	TRBV4-1	CASSQESGLGGYTF	TGCGCCAGCAGCCAAGAGTCAGGGTTGGGTGGCTACACCTTC
TRBJ2-2	TRBD1	-	TRBV9	CASSTGQGATGELFF	TGTGCCAGCAGCACGGGACAGGGGGCGACCGGGGAGCTGTTTTTT
TRBJ2-7	TRBD2	-	TRBV6-6	CASSYQRETSEQYF	TGTGCCAGCAGTTACCAGCGGGAGACCTCCGAGCAGTACTTC
TRBJ2-7	-	-	TRBV28	CASSLSGQREQYF	TGTGCCAGCAGTTTATCAGGGCAACGCGAGCAGTACTTC
TRBJ1-5	-	-	TRBV6-5	CASRGTNQPQHF	TGTGCCAGCAGGGGTACAAATCAGCCCCAGCATTTT
TRBJ2-2	-	-	TRBV20-1	CSASTPSMGELFF	TGCAGTGCTAGTACCCCGAGCATGGGGGAGCTGTTTTTT
TRBJ1-5	TRBD1	few	TRBV19	CASSPRTGQGQPQHF	TGTGCCAGTAGTCCCCGGACAGGGCAAGGTCAGCCCCAGCATTTT
TRBJ1-1	-	-	TRBV19	CASSLTDRYPLNTEAFF	TGTGCCAGTAGTCTTACTGACAGGTACCCTTTGAACACTGAAGCTTTCTTT
TRBJ2-3	-	-	TRBV6-2/TRBV6-3	CASGWTVDTQYF	TGTGCCAGCGGTTGGACGGTAGATACGCAGTATTTT
TRBJ1-5	-	-	TRBV6-2/TRBV6-3	CASSYRGNQPQHF	TGTGCCAGCAGTTACCGGGGTAATCAGCCCCAGCATTTT
TRBJ1-4	-	-	TRBV18	CASSPIGREDEKLFF	TGTGCCAGCTCACCGATTGGCAGGGAGGATGAAAAACTGTTTTTT
TRBJ2-5	TRBD1	-	TRBV5-4	CASSTSLGTGQETQYF	TGTGCCAGCAGCACATCACTCGGGACAGGCCAAGAGACCCAGTACTTC
TRBJ2-4	-	-	TRBV25-1	CASSGPGNIQYF	TGTGCCAGCAGTGGGCCGGGAAACATTCAGTACTTC
TRBJ2-1	TRBD2	-	TRBV7-3	CASSRTGGLANEQFF	TGTGCCAGCAGCCGGACGGGGGGACTAGCAAATGAGCAGTTCTTC
TRBJ1-2	-	-	TRBV5-1	CASSLAVGQYGYTF	TGCGCCAGCAGCTTGGCCGTCGGACAGTATGGCTACACCTTC
TRBJ1-2	TRBD1	-	TRBV25-1	CASSEVGTGVYGYTF	TGTGCCAGCAGTGAAGTCGGGACAGGCGTCTATGGCTACACCTTC
TRBJ2-4	-	-	TRBV19	CASSAWGGGLAKNIQYF	TGTGCCAGTAGCGCTTGGGGTGGGGGCCTAGCCAAAAACATTCAGTACTTC
TRBJ2-2	TRBD1	few	TRBV19	CASSMDREFAGELFF	TGTGCCAGTAGTATGGACAGGGAATTCGCCGGGGAGCTGTTTTTT
TRBJ1-4	-	few	TRBV28	CASSFGQEKLFF	TGTGCCAGCAGTTTCGGACAGGAAAAACTGTTTTTT
TRBJ2-7	-	-	TRBV28	CASSLGGHYEQYF	TGTGCCAGCAGTTTAGGGGGGCACTACGAGCAGTACTTC
TRBJ1-1	-	-	TRBV28	CASSLPSTVNTEAFF	TGTGCCAGCAGTTTGCCATCGACGGTGAACACTGAAGCTTTCTTT
TRBJ2-1	-	-	TRBV9	CAGGKAALSSYNEQFF	TGTGCCGGGGGGAAGGCAGCCCTAAGCTCCTACAATGAGCAGTTCTTC
TRBJ1-6	-	once	TRBV30	CAWRELPGRAYNSPLHF	TGTGCCTGGAGGGAACTTCCGGGACGCGCCTATAATTCACCCCTCCACTTT
TRBJ1-1	-	-	TRBV21-1	CASSKIGRHTEAFF	TGTGCCAGCAGCAAAATTGGCAGACACACTGAAGCTTTCTTT
TRBJ1-1	-	-	TRBV4-3	CASSQVRGTEAFF	TGCGCCAGCAGCCAAGTACGGGGTACTGAAGCTTTCTTT
TRBJ2-1	TRBD2	-	TRBV5-1	CASSLVSGVSSYNEQFF	TGCGCCAGCAGCTTGGTTAGCGGGGTGAGCTCCTACAATGAGCAGTTCTTC
TRBJ1-6	-	few	TRBV27	CASSYGISNSPLHF	TGTGCCAGCAGTTATGGGATAAGCAATTCACCCCTCCACTTT